This TCR beta chain was captured in a study of metastatic and nonmetastatic thyroid tumors. Study overall: A comparison of repertoires was made across blood and tumor or nodule tissue from malignant and benign thyroid patients.

Ten or more counts support this clone. Antigen: not known. Trimming left V 6 bases short and J 2 bases short, with 15 bases between. Germline V gives CDR1 SNHLY, CDR2 FYNNEI. This CDR3 comprises 15 residues. TCRdb reprocessed the PCR reads via MiXCR. The repertoire holds around 35,000 clones, with about a sixth as singletons. Whole-study findings and limits: Significantly greater TCR beta diversity was reportedly found in malignant thyroid tumors than in benign nodules (in blood and tumor).

Among the patients, none had received any treatment before thyroid surgery. The source is a female donor with papillary thyroid cancer or a benign thyroid nodule (not recorded which). Some clones in this sample may be carry-over from other donors' samples. This chain links TRBV2 with TRBJ2-3; D is unresolved. Sequencing was carried out using blood. The CDR3 loop reads CASRSERLLTDTQYF. CDR3 nucleotides: TGTGCCAGCAGGTCGGAGCGCCTCCTCACAGATACGCAGTATTTT.